A selection of T cell receptor beta chains follows, all from one sample in a study of identical twins. TCRdb itself ran the 5' RACE reads through MiXCR, one entry per CDR3 protein. The data show roughly 630,000 distinct CDR3 sequences, just over 7% seen once. These data were also filed under a second study, of yellow fever vaccine responses in identical twins.

Input material: PBMCs. Receptor source: a woman aged 18 to 35 in good health. CDR3s include the opening cysteine and the closing phenylalanine or tryptophan. The D gene is left open where the match is weak. A row's size may be missing; if present it is once, few, many or a size class.

NA TRBJ1-5 TRBV7-9 NA TGTGCCAGCAGCCCGGGGCTTGGTGGTCAGCCCCAGCATTTT CASSPGLGGQPQHF
NA TRBJ1-1 TRBV5-1 many TGCGCCAGCAGCTTGGTAGGGGAGAAGAACACTGAAGCTTTCTTT CASSLVGEKNTEAFF
NA TRBJ2-1 TRBV25-1 many TGTGCCAGCAGTCCCCGTTCAGGGCCGTACAATGAGCAGTTCTTC CASSPRSGPYNEQFF
NA TRBJ2-3 TRBV5-1 NA TGCGCCAGCAGCCCGGGGGGCTTCACAGATACGCAGTATTTT CASSPGGFTDTQYF
NA TRBJ1-2 TRBV5-1 many TGCGCCAGCAGCTTGGGTGCGGCGGGAGGCTACACCTTC CASSLGAAGGYTF
NA TRBJ2-7 TRBV6-1 NA TGTGCCAGCAGTCCCCCCCCGGGACACCGGTCCTACGAGCAGTACTTC CASSPPPGHRSYEQYF
NA TRBJ1-5 TRBV20-1 many TGCAGTGCCTTCTCCCGGACAGGCAATCAGCCCCAGCATTTT CSAFSRTGNQPQHF
NA TRBJ2-5 TRBV7-2 few TGTGCCAGCAGCCAGCGTATCCAAGAGACCCAGTACTTC CASSQRIQETQYF
TRBD2 TRBJ2-1 TRBV5-1 NA TGCGCCAGCAGTCTGGGACTAGCAGTCTCCTACAATGAGCAGTTCTTC CASSLGLAVSYNEQFF
NA TRBJ1-1 TRBV7-8 NA TGTGCCAGCAGCTTAAACAGAGGGGATTATAGAGAAGCTTTCTTT CASSLNRGDYREAFF
NA TRBJ2-1 TRBV2 NA TGTGCCAGCAATGGAGACTTGGGAAATGAGCAGTTCTTC CASNGDLGNEQFF
NA TRBJ2-5 TRBV2 many TGTGCCAGCAGTGAGTTTGGGAGAGAGACCCAGTACTTC CASSEFGRETQYF
NA TRBJ1-6 TRBV7-9 NA TGTGCCAGCAGCTCCTATCGGACAGCCCCTTATAATTCACCCCTCCACTTT CASSSYRTAPYNSPLHF
NA TRBJ1-2 TRBV7-8 few TGTGCCAGCAGCTTAGTGCCGGGCGGCGGCTACACCTTC CASSLVPGGGYTF
NA TRBJ1-2 TRBV7-9 few TGTGCCAGCAGCTCTTCCGGGGCGGACGATGGCTACACCTTC CASSSSGADDGYTF
NA TRBJ2-3 TRBV13 few TGTGCCAGCAGCTTATACTGGTCCCCAGATACGCAGTATTTT CASSLYWSPDTQYF
TRBD2 TRBJ2-3 TRBV7-6 NA TGTGCCAGCAGCCTACGGCGGGTAGCGGGGCCTAGCACAGATACGCAGTATTTT CASSLRRVAGPSTDTQYF
NA TRBJ2-3 TRBV2 many TGTGCCAGCAATGACCCCGGCGGATTTGATACGCAGTATTTT CASNDPGGFDTQYF
NA TRBJ1-2 TRBV12-3/TRBV12-4 NA TGTGCCAGCAGTTTTACTCGGGGATCTCTGCAGGGCTACACCTTC CASSFTRGSLQGYTF
TRBD2 TRBJ2-1 TRBV29-1 few TGCAGCGTTGATCGTCTAGCGGGAGCGACCAATGAGCAGTTCTTC CSVDRLAGATNEQFF
NA TRBJ1-3 TRBV20-1 few TGCAGTGCTAGAGATCTAATCGCCGGAAACACCATATATTTT CSARDLIAGNTIYF
TRBD2 TRBJ2-2 TRBV27 few TGTGCCAGCACCGGACTAGCGGGGACCGGGGAGCTGTTTTTT CASTGLAGTGELFF
TRBD2 TRBJ2-3 TRBV28 few TGTGCCAGCAGTTTATTCCCGGGTAGCGGGAGCACAGATACGCAGTATTTT CASSLFPGSGSTDTQYF
TRBD1 TRBJ2-6 TRBV4-1 NA TGCGCCAGCAGCCAAGATTTTGGGACAGGGGGCGGTGGGGCCAACGTCCTGACTTTC CASSQDFGTGGGGANVLTF
NA TRBJ1-4 TRBV5-1 few TGCGCCAGCAGCCCCGGGGTCGATGAAAAACTGTTTTTT CASSPGVDEKLFF
TRBD1 TRBJ2-7 TRBV2 NA TGTGCCAGCAGTGAAGACAGGGGCTCCTACGAGCAGTACTTC CASSEDRGSYEQYF
NA TRBJ1-1 TRBV7-7 many TGTGCCAGCAGCTTAAAAGTCGGCACTGAAGCTTTCTTT CASSLKVGTEAFF
NA TRBJ2-1 TRBV6-5 NA TGTGCCAGCAGTAACCGACAGGCTGACAATGAGCAGTTCTTC CASSNRQADNEQFF
NA TRBJ2-3 TRBV5-1 many TGCGCCAGCAGCTTGGCCGGAGTAGCAGATACGCAGTATTTT CASSLAGVADTQYF
NA TRBJ1-5 TRBV20-1 many TGCAGTGCTAAGGACAGCGCCCCAAATCAGCCCCAGCATTTT CSAKDSAPNQPQHF
NA TRBJ1-1 TRBV12-3/TRBV12-4 NA TGTGCCAGCAGTTTAGCAGGGTTCACTGAAGCTTTCTTT CASSLAGFTEAFF
NA TRBJ2-1 TRBV10-3 many TGTGCCATCAGTCAGCAAGCCGATGGGTACCAACATGAGCAGTTCTTC CAISQQADGYQHEQFF
NA TRBJ2-1 TRBV4-2 many TGTGCCAGTACGGTCGCGGGCAGCTCCTACAATGAGCAGTTCTTC CASTVAGSSYNEQFF
NA TRBJ1-2 TRBV6-5 few TGTGCCAGCAGGTTAACGGCGGGGTCCTATGGCTACACCTTC CASRLTAGSYGYTF
NA TRBJ2-5 TRBV3-1 many TGTGCCAGCAGCCAACTCAGACGGGAGACCCAGTACTTC CASSQLRRETQYF
TRBD2 TRBJ2-3 TRBV25-1 many TGTGCCAGCAGCCCGCGGGGGAGTAACACAGATACGCAGTATTTT CASSPRGSNTDTQYF
NA TRBJ2-3 TRBV2 many TGTGCCAGCAAGGGTCACGATACGCAGTATTTT CASKGHDTQYF
TRBD2 TRBJ2-7 TRBV6-2/TRBV6-3 few TGTGCCAGCACCCACCGACTAGCGGAGTTCTACGAGCAGTACTTC CASTHRLAEFYEQYF
NA TRBJ2-7 TRBV2 NA TGTGCCAGCAGTGAAGGGGCCAGGATCTACGAGCAGTACTTC CASSEGARIYEQYF
NA TRBJ1-1 TRBV7-8 many TGTGCCAGCAGCATGGACAGCAGCCCGGGCACTGAAGCTTTCTTT CASSMDSSPGTEAFF
TRBD2 TRBJ2-4 TRBV20-1 many TGCAGTGCTTTGACTAGCGGGGGGTCCAAAAACATTCAGTACTTC CSALTSGGSKNIQYF